This TCR beta chain was obtained from a study of cytomegalovirus exposure and HLA in healthy donors. The PCR made use of 60 Vbeta and 13 Jbeta primers. Here immunoSEQ multiplex PCR was the method, and the copy in TCRdb shows in-frame clones only, minus some. This table holds 130,000 to 150,000 clones, over 70% found once. Whole-study findings and limits: A prior analysis recorded that most TCR beta V segments were productive about 87% or about 30% of the time. With further analysis later on, most CMV-associated TCR beta chains appeared HLA-restricted.

Germline CDR1 is SSHAT and CDR2 is FNYEAQ (reference sequence). This CDR3 comprises 16 residues. At the time of sampling, donors were nominally healthy, though unrecorded immune exposures were likely. Concerning this clone itself: Its target is not known. An end of the junction does not agree with germline; a read error may underlie this.

The rearrangement uses TRBV7-7 and TRBJ2-5, with 9 positions matching TRBD2. The receptor was isolated from a man aged 40-49 years in good health and CMV-seropositive. Input material: PBMCs. CDR3 sequence (DNA): TGTGCTAGCAGCTTAGATCCAGCGGGAGGTGCAGAGACCCAGTACTTC. Translation gives CASSLDPAGGAETQYF.